This TCR beta chain was recovered during a study of blood T cell repertoires in COVID-19. In the study overall: Acute and convalescent COVID-19 specimens originated in the United States, Italy and Spain. PBMCs, B-cell-depleted T cells, or T cells provided the cDNA or gDNA that made up the material.

In the source study's methods: Estimates of nucleated cell counts were drawn from the amplification of reference gene primers. The protocol was immunoSEQ multiplex PCR, while the TCRdb copy is restricted to in-frame clones and leaves out a portion. V, J and clone size are taken as reported in that table, and D and trimming were inferred from the DNA itself. Seen here are roughly 70,000 clones, roughly 87% observed once, and the top ten hold around 30%. The CDR3 has 16 residues. The ends were cut back, 3 bases at V and 4 bases at J, with 19 bases in the middle. Per the germline V gene, CDR1 is MNHEY and CDR2 is SMNVEV (reference sequence). This clone came up once.

This TCR derives from a woman older than 75 with active or convalescent COVID-19. The specimen was peripheral blood. This rearrangement joins TRBV27 to TRBJ2-7; D is possibly TRBD2 (7 bases). CDR3 sequence (DNA): TGTGCCAGCAGTTTCTACGTGGGGGGGCCTTCGTACGAGCAGTACTTC. Translated, it gives CASSFYVGGPSYEQYF.